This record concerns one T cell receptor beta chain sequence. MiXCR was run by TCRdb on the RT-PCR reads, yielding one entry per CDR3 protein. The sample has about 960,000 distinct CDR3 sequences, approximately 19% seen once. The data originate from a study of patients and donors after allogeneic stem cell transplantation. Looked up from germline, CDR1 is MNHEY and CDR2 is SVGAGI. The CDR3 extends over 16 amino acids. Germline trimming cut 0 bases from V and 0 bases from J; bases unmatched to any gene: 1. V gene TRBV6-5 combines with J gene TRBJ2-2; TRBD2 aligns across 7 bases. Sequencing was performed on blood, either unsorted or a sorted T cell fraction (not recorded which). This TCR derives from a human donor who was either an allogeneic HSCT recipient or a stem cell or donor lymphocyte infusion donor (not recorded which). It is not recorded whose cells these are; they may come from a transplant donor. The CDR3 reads CASSYSAGANTGELFF. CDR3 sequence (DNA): TGTGCCAGCAGTTACTCGGCGGGAGCGAACACCGGGGAGCTGTTTTTT.